This T cell receptor (beta chain) came from a study of blood T cell repertoires in COVID-19. Study summary: Samples taken during acute and convalescent COVID-19 were collected in the United States, Italy and Spain. Nucleic acid was either cDNA or gDNA, and it came from T cells, B-cell-depleted T cells, or PBMCs.

This clone has just a few counts. This CDR3 has 16 residues. Germline V CDR1 and CDR2: MDHEN, SYDVKM. V lost 6 bases, J lost 3 bases, and 19 bases lay in between. In the original processing: Estimation of nucleated cell counts was performed using reference gene primer amplification. Produced via immunoSEQ multiplex PCR; TCRdb's table is partial and in-frame only. The V and J calls and clone size are taken from that table; D and trimming were inferred from the DNA. The sample yields about 190,000 clones, around 80% seen once. The chain is built from TRBV28 and TRBJ2-3, with a possible D match to TRBD2 (6 bases). The origin of this receptor is a woman of 80 years or more with active or convalescent COVID-19. Sequenced input: peripheral blood. The CDR3, as DNA: TGTGCCAGCAGAGTCCGGCGGGGACCAAAGACAGATACGCAGTATTTT. It codes for CASRVRRGPKTDTQYF.